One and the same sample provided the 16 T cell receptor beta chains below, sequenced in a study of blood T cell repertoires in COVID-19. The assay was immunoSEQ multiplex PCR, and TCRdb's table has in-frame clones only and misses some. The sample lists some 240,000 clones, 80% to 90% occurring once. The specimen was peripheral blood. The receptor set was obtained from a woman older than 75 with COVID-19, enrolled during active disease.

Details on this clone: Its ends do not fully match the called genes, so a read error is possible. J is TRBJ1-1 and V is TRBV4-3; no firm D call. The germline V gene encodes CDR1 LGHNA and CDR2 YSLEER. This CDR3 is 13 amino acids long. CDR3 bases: TGCGCCAGCAGCCAAGATCGGGTAGGGAAAGCGGTTTTT. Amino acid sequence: CASSQDRVGKAVF.

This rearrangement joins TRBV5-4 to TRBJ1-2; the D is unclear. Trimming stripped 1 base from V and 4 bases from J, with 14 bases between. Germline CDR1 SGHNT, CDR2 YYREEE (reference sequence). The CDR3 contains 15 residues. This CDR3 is CASSLSEGVSYGYTF. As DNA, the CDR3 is TGTGCCAGCAGCTTGTCAGAGGGTGTAAGCTATGGCTACACCTTC.

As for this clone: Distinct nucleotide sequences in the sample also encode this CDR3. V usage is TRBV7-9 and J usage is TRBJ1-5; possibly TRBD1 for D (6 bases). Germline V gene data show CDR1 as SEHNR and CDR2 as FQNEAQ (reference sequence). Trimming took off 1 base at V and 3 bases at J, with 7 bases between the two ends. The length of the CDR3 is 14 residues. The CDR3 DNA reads TGTGCCAGCAGCTTAGGACAGGTCAATCAGCCCCAGCATTTT. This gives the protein CASSLGQVNQPQHF.

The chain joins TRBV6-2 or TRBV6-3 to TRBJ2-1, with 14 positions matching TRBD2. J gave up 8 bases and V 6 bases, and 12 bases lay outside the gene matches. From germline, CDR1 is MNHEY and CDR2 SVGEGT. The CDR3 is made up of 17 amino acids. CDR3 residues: CASSRGIGTSGRDEQFF. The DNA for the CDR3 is TGTGCCAGCAGCCGGGGGATCGGGACTAGCGGGAGAGATGAGCAGTTCTTC.

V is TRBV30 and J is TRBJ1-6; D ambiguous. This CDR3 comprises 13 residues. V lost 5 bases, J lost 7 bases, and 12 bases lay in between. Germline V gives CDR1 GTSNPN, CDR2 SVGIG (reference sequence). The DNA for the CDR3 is TGTGCCTGGGAACTGACTTGGAATTCACCCCTCCACTTT. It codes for CAWELTWNSPLHF.

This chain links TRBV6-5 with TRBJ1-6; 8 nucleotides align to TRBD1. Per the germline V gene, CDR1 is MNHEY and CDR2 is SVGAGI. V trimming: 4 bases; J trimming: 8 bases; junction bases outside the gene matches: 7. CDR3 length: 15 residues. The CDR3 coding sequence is TGTGCCAGCAGTTCCACCACAGGGGGATATTCACCCCTCCACTTT. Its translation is CASSSTTGGYSPLHF.

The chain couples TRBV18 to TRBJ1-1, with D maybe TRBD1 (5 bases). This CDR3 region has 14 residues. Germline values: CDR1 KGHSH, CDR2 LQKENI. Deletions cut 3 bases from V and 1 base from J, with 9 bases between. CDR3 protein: CASSPLRGNTEAFF. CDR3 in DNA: TGTGCCAGCTCACCCCTTAGGGGGAACACTGAAGCTTTCTTT.

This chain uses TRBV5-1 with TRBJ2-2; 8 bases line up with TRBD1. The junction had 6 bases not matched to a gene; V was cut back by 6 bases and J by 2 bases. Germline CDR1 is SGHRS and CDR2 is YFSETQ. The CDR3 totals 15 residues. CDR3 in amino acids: CASTPQGANTGELFF. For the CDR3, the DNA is TGCGCCAGCACCCCCCAGGGGGCCAACACCGGGGAGCTGTTTTTT.

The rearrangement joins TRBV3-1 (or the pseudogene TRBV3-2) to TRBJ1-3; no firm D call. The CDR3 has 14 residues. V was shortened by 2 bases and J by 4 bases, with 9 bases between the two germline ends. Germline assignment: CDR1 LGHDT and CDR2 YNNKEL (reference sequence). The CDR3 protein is CASSQPRYGNTIYF. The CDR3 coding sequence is TGTGCCAGCAGCCAACCCAGGTACGGAAACACCATATATTTT.

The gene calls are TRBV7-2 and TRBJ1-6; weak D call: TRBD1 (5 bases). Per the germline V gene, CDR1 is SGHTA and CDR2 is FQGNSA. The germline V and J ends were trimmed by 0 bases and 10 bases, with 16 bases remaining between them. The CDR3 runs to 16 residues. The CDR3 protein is CASSLAGRGEQSPLHF. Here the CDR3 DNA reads TGTGCCAGCAGCTTAGCGGGTCGGGGGGAACAGTCACCCCTCCACTTT.

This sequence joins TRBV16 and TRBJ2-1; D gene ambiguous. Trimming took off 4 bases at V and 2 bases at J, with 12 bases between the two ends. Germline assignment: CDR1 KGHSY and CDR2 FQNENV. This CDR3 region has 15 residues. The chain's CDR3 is CASSPQRTAYNEQFF. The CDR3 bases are TGTGCCAGCAGCCCGCAACGAACAGCCTACAATGAGCAGTTCTTC.

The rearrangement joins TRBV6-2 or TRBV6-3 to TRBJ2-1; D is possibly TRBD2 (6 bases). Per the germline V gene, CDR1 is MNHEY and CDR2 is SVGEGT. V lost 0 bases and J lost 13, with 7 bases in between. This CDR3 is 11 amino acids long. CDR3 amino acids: CASSYSGGQFF. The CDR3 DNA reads TGTGCCAGCAGTTACTCGGGGGGACAGTTCTTC.

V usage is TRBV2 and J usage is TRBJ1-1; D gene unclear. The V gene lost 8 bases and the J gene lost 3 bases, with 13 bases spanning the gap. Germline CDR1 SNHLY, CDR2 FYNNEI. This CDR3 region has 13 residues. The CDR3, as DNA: TGTGCCAGCGGGAGTTCTCGGGACACTGAAGCTTTCTTT. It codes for CASGSSRDTEAFF.

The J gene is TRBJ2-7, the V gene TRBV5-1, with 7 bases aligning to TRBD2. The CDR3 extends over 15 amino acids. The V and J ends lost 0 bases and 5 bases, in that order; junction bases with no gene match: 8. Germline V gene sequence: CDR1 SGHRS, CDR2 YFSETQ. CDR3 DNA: TGCGCCAGCAGCTTGGGTTGGGCGGGAGTCGACGAGCAGTACTTC. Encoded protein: CASSLGWAGVDEQYF. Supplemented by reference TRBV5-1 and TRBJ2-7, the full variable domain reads KAGVTQTPRYLIKTRGQQVTLSCSPISGHRSVSWYQQTPGQGLQFLFEYFSETQRNKGNFPGRFSGRQFSNSRSEMNVSTLELGDSALYLCASSLGWAGVDEQYFGPGTRLTVT.

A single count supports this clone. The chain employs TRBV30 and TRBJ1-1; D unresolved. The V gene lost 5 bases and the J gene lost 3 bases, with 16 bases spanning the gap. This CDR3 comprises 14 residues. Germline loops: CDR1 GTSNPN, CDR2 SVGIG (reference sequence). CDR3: CAWGPREGYTEAFF. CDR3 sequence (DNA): TGTGCCTGGGGGCCCCGGGAGGGATACACTGAAGCTTTCTTT.

CDR3 sequence reads: CASSYTSGGAPNTEAFF. The DNA of the CDR3 is TGTGCCAGCAGTTATACCTCCGGTGGGGCCCCGAACACTGAAGCTTTCTTT. The rearrangement joins TRBV6-2 or TRBV6-3 to TRBJ1-1; possibly TRBD1 for D (5 bases). The CDR3 totals 17 residues. Trimming took 3 bases from V and 1 from J, leaving 18 bases between them. The germline gives CDR1 MNHEY, CDR2 SVGEGT.